A single sample gave rise to the 10 T cell receptor beta chains below, sequenced in a study of blood T cell repertoires in COVID-19. Only in-frame clones appear in the TCRdb table, and some are missing; sequencing was by immunoSEQ multiplex PCR. The sample yields about 180,000 clones, roughly 84% seen once. Material: peripheral blood. The receptors stem from a man in his fifties with active or convalescent COVID-19.

The J gene is TRBJ1-6, the V gene TRBV7-2, with 11 bases matching TRBD1. CDR1 and CDR2 (germline): SGHTA, FQGNSA. With V trimmed by 2 bases and J by 2 bases, 5 bases remained unmatched. CDR3 length equals 18 residues. The CDR3 DNA reads as TGTGCCAGCAGCTTAAGAGGGACAGGGGGTACCTATAATTCACCCCTCCACTTT. It codes for CASSLRGTGGTYNSPLHF.

The chain joins TRBV29-1 to TRBJ2-5, with 9 nucleotides matching TRBD2. CDR3 length: 19 residues. J gave up 4 bases and V 8 bases, and 26 bases lay outside the gene matches. Germline V gene lookup returns CDR1 SQVTM and CDR2 ANQGSEA. CDR3 amino acids: CSIPQWIAGVKGYAETQYF. Here the CDR3 DNA reads TGCAGCATCCCACAGTGGATAGCGGGAGTTAAGGGGTACGCAGAGACCCAGTACTTC.

The rearrangement links TRBV6-1 to TRBJ2-1; 8 nucleotides agree with TRBD2. After removal of 3 bases from V and 2 bases from J, the junction contained 6 bases not matched to a gene. Germline loops: CDR1 MNHNS, CDR2 SASEGT. This CDR3 region has 16 residues. The CDR3 sequence: CASSDSAGGPYNEQFF. For the CDR3, the DNA is TGTGCCAGCAGTGATTCGGCGGGGGGTCCCTACAATGAGCAGTTCTTC.

The CDR3 reads CASSLTTNRVVNTIYF. CDR3 in DNA: TGTGCCAGCAGCTTAACCACAAACAGGGTCGTCAACACCATATATTTT. V gene TRBV11-3 combines with J gene TRBJ1-3, with TRBD1 as a possible D gene (6 bases). V was shortened by 2 bases and J by 7 bases, with 18 bases between the two germline ends. The CDR3 contains 16 residues. The germline V gene has CDR1 SGHNT and CDR2 YENEEA. Full variable domain (missing parts from reference TRBV11-3 and TRBJ1-3): EAGVVQSPRYKIIEKKQPVAFWCNPISGHNTLYWYLQNLGQGPELLIRYENEEAVDDSQLPKDRFSAERLKGVDSTLKIQPAELGDSAVYLCASSLTTNRVVNTIYFGEGSWLTVV.

The J gene is TRBJ2-5, the V gene TRBV4-1; D ambiguous. The ends were cut back, 1 base at V and 4 bases at J, with 13 bases in the middle. Germline CDR1 MGHRA, CDR2 YSYEKL. This CDR3 has 15 amino acids. CDR3 bases: TGCGCCAGCAGCCAAGGTCCCGATGTCGGAGAGACCCAGTACTTC. It yields the protein CASSQGPDVGETQYF.

The rearrangement links TRBV27 to TRBJ1-6; maybe TRBD1 (6 bases). V lost 6 bases and J lost 4, with 16 bases in between. Germline-derived CDR1 and CDR2 are MNHEY and SMNVEV (reference sequence). CDR3 length: 16 residues. The CDR3 loop is CASREQGRNYNSPLHF. CDR3 sequence (DNA): TGTGCCAGCAGGGAACAGGGACGGAATTATAATTCACCCCTCCACTTT.

The chain recombines TRBV19 with TRBJ1-4, with 7 bases matching TRBD1. There are 18 residues in the CDR3. Germline assignment: CDR1 LNHDA and CDR2 SQIVND (reference sequence). V gave up 2 bases and J gave up 0 bases; unmatched junction bases: 9. The CDR3 sequence: CASSIRRGPAATNEKLFF. CDR3 nucleotide sequence: TGTGCCAGTAGTATACGGAGGGGGCCGGCTGCAACTAATGAAAAACTGTTTTTT.

This clone came up once. The chain is built from TRBV7-9 and TRBJ1-2; no firm D call. In germline, CDR1 is SEHNR, CDR2 FQNEAQ (reference sequence). The CDR3 has 14 residues. V gave up 0 bases and J gave up 4 bases, with 9 bases separating them. This chain's CDR3 is CASSLAGGSYGYTF. The CDR3 DNA reads as TGTGCCAGCAGCTTAGCTGGAGGATCCTATGGCTACACCTTC.

The J gene is TRBJ1-1, the V gene TRBV19, with 9 nucleotides matching TRBD1. Germline trimming cut 9 bases from V and 4 bases from J; bases unmatched to any gene: 15. This CDR3 has 16 amino acids. In germline, CDR1 is LNHDA, CDR2 SQIVND (reference sequence). The CDR3: CASSPGQGRVGTEAFF. The DNA of the CDR3 is TGTGCCAGCTCTCCGGGACAGGGAAGGGTGGGCACTGAAGCTTTCTTT. Based on the CDR3 plus reference TRBV19 and TRBJ1-1, the full variable domain is DGGITQSPKYLFRKEGQNVTLSCEQNLNHDAMYWYRQDPGQGLRLIYYSQIVNDFQKGDIAEGYSVSREKKESFPLTVTSAQKNPTAFYLCASSPGQGRVGTEAFFGQGTRLTVV.

Only a few counts were recorded for this clone. V gene TRBV2 combines with J gene TRBJ1-5; D is perhaps TRBD1 (5 bases). This CDR3 is 15 amino acids long. Germline CDR1 is SNHLY and CDR2 is FYNNEI. V lost 7 bases, J lost 0 bases, and 13 bases lay in between. CDR3 DNA sequence: TGTGCCAGCACCGAAGGACAAAATAGCAATCAGCCCCAGCATTTT. It yields the protein CASTEGQNSNQPQHF.